The T cell receptor (beta chain) described here comes from a study of blood T cell repertoires in COVID-19. About the research overall: Sites in the United States, Italy and Spain provided acute and convalescent COVID-19 samples. T cells, B-cell-depleted T cells, or PBMCs provided the cDNA or gDNA that served as material.

V was pared by 5 bases and J by 8 bases, with 13 bases between. The CDR3 runs to 13 residues. Germline assignment: CDR1 PRHDT and CDR2 FYEKMQ (reference sequence). Original handling: Nucleated cell number was recorded as an estimate derived from reference gene primer amplification. Data came from immunoSEQ multiplex PCR; TCRdb stores just in-frame clones and leaves some out. The V and J calls and clone size are taken from that table; D and trimming were inferred from the DNA. The sample lists over 30,000 clones; 65% to 85% were seen once. Only a few counts were recorded for this clone. The chain couples TRBV13 to TRBJ1-3; D perhaps matches TRBD1 (6 bases). This receptor was taken from a man older than 75 with active or convalescent COVID-19. The sample taken for sequencing was peripheral blood. CDR3 sequence: CASSLYRADTIYF. The CDR3 region has the DNA TGTGCCAGCAGCCTATACAGGGCTGACACCATATATTTT. The complete variable domain, with remaining parts taken from reference TRBV13 and TRBJ1-3, reads AAGVIQSPRHLIKEKRETATLKCYPIPRHDTVYWYQQGPGQDPQFLISFYEKMQSDKGSIPDRFSAQQFSDYHSELNMSSLELGDSALYFCASSLYRADTIYFGEGSWLTVV.